This T cell receptor (beta chain) is from a study of blood T cell repertoires in COVID-19. Study as a whole: The United States, Italy and Spain provided the acute and convalescent COVID-19 samples. From T cells, B-cell-depleted T cells, or PBMCs came the material, which was cDNA or gDNA.

CDR1 and CDR2 from the germline V gene are KGHSH and LQKENI. This CDR3 has 17 residues. V lost 2 bases, J lost 4 bases, and 20 bases lay in between. Original processing methods: Reference gene primer amplification gave nucleated cell count estimates. Clones were sequenced by immunoSEQ multiplex PCR, and TCRdb holds only the in-frame ones, with some missing. V and J calls and clone size are as listed in that table; D and trimming were resolved from the DNA. The repertoire holds about 230,000 clones, with around four fifths as singletons. V is TRBV18 and J is TRBJ1-1; the D gene is possibly TRBD1 (5 bases). The sample taken for sequencing was peripheral blood. This receptor was identified in a woman aged 70-85 years with active or convalescent COVID-19. The CDR3 nucleotides read TGTGCCAGCTCACCAATTATCGAGGAGAAAAGGGGCACTGAAGCTTTCTTT. It yields the protein CASSPIIEEKRGTEAFF.